This T cell receptor (beta chain) was recovered during a study of OX40 agonist ivuxolimab in advanced cancers. This clone showed up just once. The protocol was immunoSEQ multiplex PCR, while the TCRdb copy is restricted to in-frame clones and leaves out a portion. The sample lists 9,500 to 14,000 clones; about three quarters were seen once. Trimming stripped 3 bases from V and 2 bases from J, with 11 bases between. CDR1 is SGHVS, CDR2 FNYEAQ, per germline. The CDR3 length is 14 residues. This specimen consisted of CD4+ or CD8+ T cells sorted from blood, obtained in a trial of the OX40 agonist ivuxolimab. The sequence derives from an adult with an advanced solid tumor such as melanoma, head and neck, liver or kidney cancer. V usage is TRBV7-6 and J usage is TRBJ2-7; TRBD1 or TRBD2 may be the D gene (6 bases each). The CDR3: CASSLGGSTYEQYF. The CDR3 nucleotides read TGTGCCAGCAGCTTGGGGGGCAGCACCTACGAGCAGTACTTC.